This T cell receptor beta chain was sequenced during a study of T cells expressing NK-cell markers. Concerning this clonotype itself: Its antigen is undetermined.

TCRdb derives one entry per CDR3 protein from the 5' RACE reads, leaving out DNA. Its table lists roughly 420,000 distinct CDR3 sequences. Notes on the study in general: A few donors' CD3+CD56-NKG2C+ cells were dominated by the same clonotypes.

CDR3 length: 15 residues. Germline V gives CDR1 MNHNS, CDR2 SASEGT. Sequencing input: blood T cells: a sorted CD56 or NKG2C T cell subset, CD4+ or CD8+ T cells, or bulk PBMC T cells (not recorded which). The receptor's source is a woman between 18 and 69 years old in good health. This chain connects TRBV6-1 to TRBJ2-3; the D call from TCRdb, TRBD1, cannot be confirmed without DNA. The CDR3 spells CASRRQGLSTDTQYF.